The 21 T cell receptor beta chains given below trace back to one sample, sequenced in a study of cytomegalovirus exposure and HLA in healthy donors. Primers included in the PCR were 60 Vbeta and 13 Jbeta primers. Only in-frame clones appear in the TCRdb table, and some are missing; sequencing was by immunoSEQ multiplex PCR. The data contain roughly 190,000 clones, about four fifths of them singletons. Sequenced input: PBMCs. The receptors were sampled from a man aged 25-40 years in good health and CMV-seropositive.

The chain employs TRBV25-1 and TRBJ1-1; a weak D match, TRBD1 (5 bases). The V end was cut by 6 bases, the J end by 4 bases, with 9 bases between. This CDR3 has 12 amino acids. Germline V gives CDR1 MGHDK, CDR2 SYGVNS. CDR3 in amino acids: CASRDQGTEAFF. DNA of the CDR3: TGTGCCAGCAGGGACCAGGGCACTGAAGCTTTCTTT.

The chain uses TRBV2 and TRBJ1-2; 7 bases line up with TRBD1. The trim removed 1 base at V and 2 bases at J, leaving 1 base unmatched. CDR3 length: 14 amino acids. In germline, CDR1 is SNHLY, CDR2 FYNNEI. CDR3 nucleotide sequence: TGTGCCAGCAGTGAAGAGGGGGCGAACTATGGCTACACCTTC. It yields the protein CASSEEGANYGYTF.

The chain is built from TRBV5-5 and TRBJ1-4; D remains unclear. With 0 bases removed from V and 4 bases from J, the gap between germline ends came to 7 bases. The V gene's germline CDR1 is SGHKS and CDR2 YYEKEE (reference sequence). This CDR3 is 14 amino acids long. The CDR3 protein is CASSLAHLNEKLFF. The CDR3 DNA sequence: TGTGCCAGCAGCTTGGCACATCTTAATGAAAAACTGTTTTTT. Full variable domain (missing parts from reference TRBV5-5 and TRBJ1-4): DAGVTQSPTHLIKTRGQQVTLRCSPISGHKSVSWYQQVLGQGPQFIFQYYEKEERGRGNFPDRFSARQFPNYSSELNVNALLLGDSALYLCASSLAHLNEKLFFGSGTQLSVL.

Only one count was recorded for this clone. The junction shows a germline mismatch at one end, possibly a read error. The chain couples TRBV7-2 to TRBJ1-6, with D possibly matching TRBD1 (5 bases). This CDR3 is 15 amino acids long. Germline V CDR1 and CDR2: SGHTA, FQGNSA. CDR3: CAGSLGHPPNSPLHF. Here the CDR3 DNA reads TGTGCCGGCAGCTTGGGGCACCCCCCTAATTCACCCCTCCACTTT.

This clone was counted between two and nine times. This sequence joins TRBV7-9 and TRBJ1-1, with TRBD1 matching 8 bases. Germline CDR1 is SEHNR and CDR2 is FQNEAQ (reference sequence). V was pared by 6 bases and J by 8 bases, with 8 bases of the junction left unmatched. The CDR3 length is 13 residues. CDR3 sequence (DNA): TGTGCCAGCAGGCGGACAGGGAGGCCCGAAGCTTTCTTT. The encoded protein is CASRRTGRPEAFF. Full variable domain (rest looked up from reference TRBV7-9 and TRBJ1-1): DTGVSQNPRHKITKRGQNVTFRCDPISEHNRLYWYRQTLGQGPEFLTYFQNEAQLEKSRLLSDRFSAERPKGSFSTLEIQRTEQGDSAMYLCASRRTGRPEAFFGQGTRLTVV.

The V gene is TRBV18, the J gene TRBJ2-6; 13 nucleotides match TRBD2. There are 19 residues in the CDR3. CDR1 and CDR2 from the germline V gene are KGHSH and LQKENI. V trimming: 2 bases; J trimming: 0 bases; junction bases outside the gene matches: 4. The CDR3 spells CASSPMTSGGSSGANVLTF. CDR3 nucleotide sequence: TGTGCCAGCTCACCAATGACTAGCGGGGGGAGCTCTGGGGCCAACGTCCTGACTTTC.

The chain links TRBV4-2 to TRBJ2-1; possible D gene TRBD2, 7 bases. Germline V lookup: CDR1 LGHNA, CDR2 YNFKEQ. The CDR3 totals 19 residues. V was pared by 3 bases and J by 5 bases, with 26 bases between. CDR3 DNA sequence: TGTGCCAGCAGCCACGGGGGGCTAGGACCGTTGCGTGGAGACAATGAGCAGTTCTTC. It specifies CASSHGGLGPLRGDNEQFF.

The chain uses TRBV29-1 and TRBJ2-7; 8 bases line up with TRBD1. V shed 7 bases, J shed 3 bases, and the junction held 11 bases outside the gene matches. This CDR3 has 14 residues. Per germline, CDR1 SQVTM and CDR2 ANQGSEA. CDR3 residues: CSAAGTGTHYEQYF. The CDR3, as DNA: TGCAGCGCAGCCGGGACAGGTACCCACTACGAGCAGTACTTC.

This clone has just a few counts. This chain joins TRBV11-1 and TRBJ2-7; 7 nucleotides align to TRBD1. The germline V gene encodes CDR1 SGHAT and CDR2 FQDESV (reference sequence). This CDR3 is built from 15 residues. The V segment lost 5 bases and the J segment 6 bases; nucleotides outside the gene matches: 13. CDR3 residues: CASSRLVTGSGEQYF. The DNA of the CDR3 is TGTGCCAGCAGCCGTTTGGTGACAGGGTCGGGCGAGCAGTACTTC.

V is TRBV11-1 and J is TRBJ2-7; 9 bases map to TRBD1. There are 15 residues in the CDR3. V gave up 4 bases and J gave up 4 bases; unmatched junction bases: 8. Germline V lookup: CDR1 SGHAT, CDR2 FQDESV (reference sequence). The CDR3 region is CASSSGQGFIYEQYF. CDR3 DNA: TGTGCCAGCAGCTCTGGACAGGGGTTCATTTACGAGCAGTACTTC.

The chain links TRBV10-3 to TRBJ2-7, with unresolved D. There are 14 residues in the CDR3. Per germline, CDR1 ENHRY and CDR2 SYGVKD. V lost 8 bases to trimming and J lost 3 bases, with 17 bases between them. CDR3: CAISWSRIFYEQYF. The CDR3 coding sequence is TGTGCCATCTCCTGGTCGAGAATATTCTACGAGCAGTACTTC.

This chain joins TRBV7-3 and TRBJ1-2; D gene unclear. The CDR3 has 14 residues. CDR1 and CDR2 (germline): SGHTA, FQGTGA. V was clipped by 5 bases and J by 5 bases, with 15 bases between them. DNA of the CDR3: TGTGCCAGCAGCCCGGGCTCGGAGGGATATGGCTACACCTTC. Encoded protein: CASSPGSEGYGYTF.

This clone occurred a few times. This rearrangement joins TRBV11-2 to TRBJ2-7, with D perhaps TRBD2 (5 bases). CDR1 is SGHAT, CDR2 FQNNGV, per germline. The germline V and J ends were trimmed by 1 base and 3 bases, with 10 bases remaining between them. The CDR3 has 14 residues. The CDR3 coding sequence is TGTGCCAGCAGCTTAGGAGGGTCCGACTACGAGCAGTACTTC. Translating gives CASSLGGSDYEQYF.

The chain joins TRBV7-8 to TRBJ2-1; 11 bases map to TRBD1. The CDR3 has 16 amino acids. The germline V gene has CDR1 SGHVS and CDR2 FQNEAQ. Trimming removed 3 bases from V and 4 bases from J; junction bases left unmatched: 5. CDR3 DNA sequence: TGTGCCAGCAGCTTGGGCCGGGACAGGGGGTACAATGAGCAGTTCTTC. Translation gives CASSLGRDRGYNEQFF.

The chain couples TRBV7-2 to TRBJ2-1; 12 nucleotides line up with TRBD2. CDR1 and CDR2 (germline): SGHTA, FQGNSA. The CDR3 is 16 amino acids. The J segment lost 6 bases and the V segment lost 3 bases, leaving 6 bases of the junction unmatched. The CDR3, as DNA: TGTGCCAGCAGCTTCCCCCTAGCGGGAGGGACCAATGAGCAGTTCTTC. Translating gives CASSFPLAGGTNEQFF.

The gene calls are TRBV7-6 and TRBJ1-2; a possible D gene is TRBD1 (6 bases). The germline CDR1 and CDR2 sequences are SGHVS and FNYEAQ. This CDR3 comprises 16 residues. V shed 4 bases and J shed 1 base, with 16 bases lying between them. CDR3: CASSSGVPGHNYGYTF. The CDR3 DNA reads TGTGCCAGCAGCTCCGGAGTCCCGGGACATAACTATGGCTACACCTTC.

V usage is TRBV11-2 and J usage is TRBJ2-5, with D perhaps TRBD2 (6 bases). The CDR3 length is 15 residues. Germline V lookup: CDR1 SGHAT, CDR2 FQNNGV. The V end lost 5 bases, the J end lost 9 bases, and 22 bases lay between the germline ends. CDR3 DNA sequence: TGTGCCAGCAGCCCGATGGGACTGGACCTAGGGGCCCAGTACTTC. This gives the protein CASSPMGLDLGAQYF. The full variable domain, in which reference TRBV11-2 and TRBJ2-5 provide the parts outside the CDR3, is EAGVAQSPRYKIIEKRQSVAFWCNPISGHATLYWYQQILGQGPKLLIQFQNNGVVDDSQLPKDRFSAERLKGVDSTLKIQPAKLEDSAVYLCASSPMGLDLGAQYFGPGTRLLVL.

The V and J genes are TRBV27 and TRBJ1-4, with 12 bases aligning to TRBD1. V was pared by 2 bases and J by 8 bases, with 0 bases of the junction left unmatched. Germline V gene lookup returns CDR1 MNHEY and CDR2 SMNVEV (reference sequence). The CDR3 sequence is 14 residues long. CDR3 DNA sequence: TGTGCCAGCAGTTTAGGGACAGGGGGCGAAAAACTGTTTTTT. As protein: CASSLGTGGEKLFF. Full variable domain (outside the CDR3, taken from reference TRBV27 and TRBJ1-4): EAQVTQNPRYLITVTGKKLTVTCSQNMNHEYMSWYRQDPGLGLRQIYYSMNVEVTDKGDVPEGYKVSRKEKRNFPLILESPSPNQTSLYFCASSLGTGGEKLFFGSGTQLSVL.

This chain joins TRBV4-1 and TRBJ2-1; 10 bases are a match to TRBD1. This CDR3 region has 15 residues. CDR1 is MGHRA, CDR2 YSYEKL, per germline. With 4 bases clipped from V and 4 bases from J, the junction kept 4 bases outside the gene matches. The CDR3 DNA reads as TGCGCCAGCAGCCCGACAGGGGGCTCGTACAATGAGCAGTTCTTC. This encodes CASSPTGGSYNEQFF.

In its sample, this clone was seen once. V is TRBV7-8 and J is TRBJ1-2; 7 bases fit TRBD1. Germline V lookup: CDR1 SGHVS, CDR2 FQNEAQ. The CDR3 has 14 amino acids. V lost 2 bases and J lost 8; bases outside the gene matches: 8. Here the CDR3 reads CASSLSDRAGGYTF. The CDR3 DNA reads TGTGCCAGCAGCTTAAGCGACAGGGCGGGGGGCTACACCTTC.

The chain links TRBV7-2 to TRBJ1-6; D not resolved. Germline V CDR1 and CDR2: SGHTA, FQGNSA. The CDR3 is 13 residues long. Trimming removed 3 bases from V and 10 bases from J, with 10 bases in between. The CDR3, as DNA: TGTGCCAGCAGCTTGGCCGGGGAATCACCCCTCCACTTT. Its translation is CASSLAGESPLHF.